This TCR beta chain was captured by sequencing in a study of graft-versus-host responses after intestinal transplantation. On the study more broadly: Following induction with anti-thymocyte globulin, all recipients were given tacrolimus and steroids for about three years.

The CDR3 spans 15 residues. From germline, CDR1 is SGHAT and CDR2 FQNNGV. Trimming stripped 3 bases from V and 2 bases from J, with 14 bases between. Whole-study findings and limits: Researchers found GvH clones in recipient marrow, and some showed up first in ileum or blood.

Using immunoSEQ multiplex PCR, the repertoire was profiled, and TCRdb retains in-frame clones only, with some absent. Here the sample spans 41,000 or so clones, around 95% being singletons. On this clone itself: What it binds is not known.

The chain combines TRBV11-2 with TRBJ2-7; no reliable D call. The origin of this receptor is a human donor who was the organ donor for an intestinal transplant. The sample in question was unstimulated CD8+ T cells sorted from spleen or lymph node cells, obtained before transplant. Here the CDR3 reads CASSFPRVLPYEQYF. CDR3 coding DNA: TGTGCCAGCAGCTTCCCCCGGGTCCTGCCCTACGAGCAGTACTTC.